Below are 28 T cell receptor beta chains sequenced from a single sample in a study of monozygotic twins with inflammatory bowel disease. One entry per CDR3 protein, without DNA, is what TCRdb gives after re-calling the 5' RACE reads. Its clone listing holds about 330,000 distinct CDR3 sequences. The source material was blood. These receptor sequences come from a human donor with ulcerative colitis or Crohn's disease, or a healthy co-twin of an affected twin (not recorded which).

The rearrangement joins TRBV4-2 to TRBJ2-7. Germline CDR1 and CDR2: LGHNA and YNFKEQ. CDR3 length: 12 residues. The CDR3 here is CASSIAGYEQYF.

This chain connects TRBV7-8 to TRBJ1-3; TCRdb returns TRBD1, unconfirmable since there is no DNA. The CDR3 has 18 amino acids. Germline CDR1 reads SGHVS; CDR2 reads FQNEAQ. The CDR3 here is CASSLRGGGQRSGNTIYF.

The chain links TRBV20-1 to TRBJ1-1; the TCRdb call, TRBD1, lacks DNA for checking. The CDR3 sequence is 11 residues long. CDR1 and CDR2 from the germline V gene are DFQATT and SNEGSKA (reference sequence). CDR3 residues: CSAKGQGEAFF.

The V gene is TRBV6-6, the J gene TRBJ2-1; the D call from TCRdb, TRBD2, cannot be confirmed without DNA. This CDR3 has 14 amino acids. CDR1 is MNHNY and CDR2 is SVGAGI in the germline V gene (reference sequence). The CDR3 sequence is CASSGRAGLHEQFF.

The chain uses TRBV15 and TRBJ2-1; TCRdb gives TRBD2 as the D gene, but with no DNA this cannot be confirmed. Germline CDR1 reads LNHNV; CDR2 reads YYDKDF (reference sequence). The CDR3 spans 17 residues. This CDR3 reads CATSRSLTSGRAEEQFF.

This chain connects TRBV5-1 to TRBJ2-1; TCRdb picks TRBD2, but there is no DNA to check that call. CDR1 SGHRS and CDR2 YFSETQ come from the germline V gene. The CDR3 covers 15 residues. Here the CDR3 reads CASSSRDVGFNEQFF.

This chain uses TRBV20-1 with TRBJ2-5; TCRdb proposes TRBD1, but this gene call is untestable without DNA. CDR3 size: 14 residues. CDR1 is DFQATT, CDR2 SNEGSKA, per germline (reference sequence). This CDR3 reads CSAHLGTELETQYF.

The chain links TRBV5-1 to TRBJ2-2. The CDR3 runs 14 residues. Germline assignment: CDR1 SGHRS and CDR2 YFSETQ. CDR3 protein: CASSFFGNTGELFF.

V and J are TRBV29-1 and TRBJ2-1. Germline-derived CDR1 and CDR2 are SQVTM and ANQGSEA. This CDR3 is built from 12 residues. CDR3 amino acids: CSLRDSSREQFF.

The V and J genes are TRBV20-1 and TRBJ2-1; with no DNA, the TCRdb D assignment of TRBD2 cannot be verified. Germline CDR1 and CDR2: DFQATT and SNEGSKA (reference sequence). The CDR3 has 16 residues. The CDR3 spells CSVQKGTSGLYNEQFF.

The CDR3 reads CASSKTVNYEQYF. This chain connects TRBV7-9 to TRBJ2-7; the TCRdb D gene call, TRBD1, has no DNA to confirm it. The germline V gene encodes CDR1 SEHNR and CDR2 FQNEAQ (reference sequence). The CDR3 loop spans 13 amino acids.

This rearrangement joins TRBV4-1 to TRBJ2-7. The CDR3 loop spans 15 amino acids. Germline V CDR1 and CDR2: MGHRA, YSYEKL. CDR3 amino acids: CASSQEGGRTKVQYF.

The chain employs TRBV11-2 and TRBJ2-1; TCRdb's D call of TRBD2 is untestable without DNA. From germline, CDR1 is SGHAT and CDR2 FQNNGV. This CDR3 is built from 18 residues. This CDR3 is CASSLVPSGGFSYNEQFF.

This chain joins TRBV6-1 and TRBJ2-1. Germline V gene sequence: CDR1 MNHNS, CDR2 SASEGT. The CDR3 has 14 residues. The CDR3 sequence: CASSDRQAYNEQFF.

The J gene is TRBJ2-7, the V gene TRBV5-4; TCRdb's D call, TRBD2, is unchecked because there is no DNA. This CDR3 has 14 amino acids. CDR1 SGHNT and CDR2 YYREEE come from the germline V gene (reference sequence). CDR3 sequence reads: CASSWDFPVDEQYF.

The CDR3 protein is CASSSRTGGDEQFF. V usage is TRBV7-7 and J usage is TRBJ2-1; the D call of TRBD1 rests on TCRdb alone, since no DNA is present to check it. Germline V lookup: CDR1 SSHAT, CDR2 FNYEAQ (reference sequence). The CDR3 length is 14 residues.

The chain couples TRBV27 to TRBJ1-3; TCRdb's assignment of TRBD1 cannot be checked, as there is no DNA. The CDR3 has 15 residues. Germline assignment: CDR1 MNHEY and CDR2 SMNVEV (reference sequence). CDR3 protein: CASSSQGLAGNTIYF.

This rearrangement joins TRBV20-1 to TRBJ2-7; TCRdb's assignment of TRBD2 cannot be checked, as there is no DNA. CDR3 size: 13 residues. Germline values: CDR1 DFQATT, CDR2 SNEGSKA (reference sequence). CDR3 residues: CSASGRGDYEQYF.

The chain has TRBV19 and TRBJ2-1; TCRdb's assignment of TRBD1 cannot be checked, as there is no DNA. This CDR3 spans 15 amino acids. Germline loops: CDR1 LNHDA, CDR2 SQIVND (reference sequence). CDR3 residues: CASSEQVLSYNEQFF.

The chain is built from TRBV25-1 and TRBJ2-7; TCRdb indicates TRBD2, and absent DNA this call remains unverified. The germline gives CDR1 MGHDK, CDR2 SYGVNS. The CDR3 is 15 residues long. The chain's CDR3 is CASSDIAGMVYEQYF.

The chain recombines TRBV5-4 with TRBJ2-7; as DNA is missing, the TRBD1 call by TCRdb cannot be tested. CDR3 length: 17 residues. Germline V CDR1 and CDR2: SGHNT, YYREEE (reference sequence). The CDR3 here is CASSLAGGRGSSYEQYF.

V usage is TRBV7-2 and J usage is TRBJ2-3; TCRdb calls TRBD1, which cannot be checked without DNA. The germline V gene encodes CDR1 SGHTA and CDR2 FQGNSA. This CDR3 is 17 amino acids long. The CDR3 sequence is CASSLGRGTGGSDTQYF.

The rearrangement uses TRBV12-3 or TRBV12-4 and TRBJ1-2; TCRdb's D call of TRBD1 is untestable without DNA. CDR3 length: 13 residues. This CDR3 is CASRRQGTYGYTF.

The chain is built from TRBV27 and TRBJ2-7. Germline-derived CDR1 and CDR2 are MNHEY and SMNVEV (reference sequence). There are 15 residues in the CDR3. CDR3 sequence reads: CTSSLQGMSSYEQYF.

The V and J genes are TRBV18 and TRBJ2-7. This CDR3 contains 14 residues. CDR1 is KGHSH and CDR2 is LQKENI in the germline V gene. CDR3 loop: CASSPTTQSYEQYF.

V is TRBV7-2 and J is TRBJ2-2; the D call of TRBD2 rests on TCRdb alone, since no DNA is present to check it. Germline V gene data show CDR1 as SGHTA and CDR2 as FQGNSA. The CDR3 has 14 residues. The CDR3 loop is CASTQRGGIRELFF. The whole variable domain, filled in from reference TRBV7-2 and TRBJ2-2, reads GAGVSQSPSNKVTEKGKDVELRCDPISGHTALYWYRQSLGQGLEFLIYFQGNSAPDKSGLPSDRFSAERTGGSVSTLTIQRTQQEDSAVYLCASTQRGGIRELFFGEGSRLTVL.

V is TRBV7-8 and J is TRBJ1-6; lacking DNA, the TRBD1 call made by TCRdb goes unchecked. This CDR3 comprises 19 residues. Germline lookup yields CDR1 SGHVS and CDR2 FQNEAQ. This chain's CDR3 is CASSYRDREETSYNSPLHF.

J is TRBJ1-1 and V is TRBV4-3. Germline assignment: CDR1 LGHNA and CDR2 YSLEER. The CDR3 contains 18 residues. The CDR3 region is CASSQARHAGRRNTEAFF.